This TCR beta chain stems from a study of OX40 agonist ivuxolimab in advanced cancers. In the study overall: Intravenous ivuxolimab at 0.01 to 10 mg/kg was given to patients every 2 weeks.

This CDR3 contains 18 residues. With 4 bases removed from V and 0 bases from J, the gap between germline ends came to 19 bases. Germline CDR1 reads SEHNR; CDR2 reads FQNEAQ (reference sequence). Patients with a history of autoimmune disease or on systemic immunosuppression were excluded. Patients had blood sampled at baseline and again on cycle 4 day 1 and cycle 7 day 1. Study-level results: The study found that CD8+ T cells averaged more expanded clones than CD4+.

This clone was seen just once. Its target is unknown. The data were produced by immunoSEQ multiplex PCR, yet TCRdb's version contains in-frame clones alone and is incomplete. The sample lists fewer than 85,000 clones, roughly 86% seen once, with around 2.5% in the top ten. The sample in question was CD4+ or CD8+ T cells sorted from blood, obtained in a trial of the OX40 agonist ivuxolimab. The chain employs TRBV7-9 and TRBJ1-3, with a possible D match to TRBD1 (6 bases). The sequence was collected from an adult with an advanced solid tumor such as melanoma, head and neck, liver or kidney cancer. CDR3 residues: CASSSQGPTPTSGNTIYF. CDR3 bases: TGTGCCAGCAGCTCACAGGGTCCTACCCCTACCTCTGGAAACACCATATATTTT.